The rows below give T cell receptor beta chains drawn from one sample of a study of blood T cell repertoires in COVID-19. TCRdb's table, derived via immunoSEQ multiplex PCR, lists solely in-frame clones and lacks some. The table lists around 270,000 clones, about four fifths of them singletons. Sequenced sample: peripheral blood. The receptors were gathered from a middle-aged woman who had recovered from COVID-19. Both conserved end residues are part of each CDR3. D genes are given only for firm matches. Part of the rows lack a size; the others show once, few, many or a class for expanded clones.

>TRBJ2-7|NA|TRBV10-3|TRBD1
CAISESGGTGVEQYF
TGTGCCATCAGTGAGTCCGGGGGGACAGGGGTCGAGCAGTACTTC
>TRBJ1-1|NA|TRBV6-6|NA
CASSYSGDKNTEAFF
TGTGCCAGCAGTTACAGCGGGGACAAGAACACTGAAGCTTTCTTT
>TRBJ2-1|NA|TRBV30|TRBD1
CAWSPRGQEQFF
TGTGCCTGGAGTCCGAGGGGACAGGAGCAGTTCTTC
>TRBJ2-3|NA|TRBV5-5|NA
CASSLATGTDTQYF
TGTGCCAGCAGCTTGGCAACAGGCACAGATACGCAGTATTTT
>TRBJ1-1|NA|TRBV7-9|TRBD1
CASSANRGSSMNTEAFF
TGTGCCAGCAGCGCCAACAGGGGGTCCTCGATGAACACTGAAGCTTTCTTT
>TRBJ1-4|NA|TRBV2|NA
CASSYLEEKLFF
TGTGCCAGCAGTTACTTGGAGGAAAAACTGTTTTTT
>TRBJ1-5|NA|TRBV30|NA
CAWSVSRNQPQHF
TGTGCCTGGAGTGTAAGTAGAAATCAGCCCCAGCATTTT
>TRBJ2-7|NA|TRBV28|NA
CASSFLMSVVARYEQYF
TGTGCCAGCAGTTTTCTGATGTCCGTCGTAGCCCGCTACGAGCAGTACTTC
>TRBJ1-3|NA|TRBV19|NA
CASSAGSGNTIYF
TGTGCCAGTAGTGCGGGCTCTGGAAACACCATATATTTT
>TRBJ2-5|few|TRBV6-5|TRBD1
CASSRRTGGQETQYF
TGTGCCAGCAGCCGCCGGACAGGGGGTCAAGAGACCCAGTACTTC
>TRBJ1-6|NA|TRBV12-2|NA
CASRQWTAPYNSPLHF
TGTGCAAGTCGCCAATGGACAGCACCCTATAATTCACCCCTCCACTTT
>TRBJ1-6|NA|TRBV5-4|NA
CASSKDSTSSYNSPLHF
TGTGCCAGCAGCAAGGACAGTACCAGCTCCTATAATTCACCCCTCCACTTT
>TRBJ1-4|NA|TRBV28|NA
CASSEPPGEEKLFF
TGTGCCAGCAGTGAACCCCCGGGGGAGGAAAAACTGTTTTTT
>TRBJ2-7|NA|TRBV2|NA
CASAGGRIGDEQYF
TGTGCCAGCGCCGGGGGACGGATCGGTGACGAGCAGTACTTC
>TRBJ2-1|NA|TRBV6-5|NA
CASSYGRDEQFF
TGTGCCAGCAGTTACGGCCGTGATGAGCAGTTCTTC
>TRBJ1-6|NA|TRBV4-2|NA
CASSQERDSPLHF
TGTGCCAGCAGCCAAGAACGAGATTCACCCCTCCACTTT
>TRBJ1-5|NA|TRBV3-1/TRBV3-2|NA
CASSQNGQSSQPQHF
TGTGCCAGCAGCCAAAACGGACAGTCCAGCCAGCCCCAGCATTTT
>TRBJ1-3|NA|TRBV5-4|TRBD1
CASSLGGGQGFTSGNTIYF
TGTGCCAGCAGCTTGGGAGGGGGACAGGGTTTCACCTCTGGAAACACCATATATTTT
>TRBJ1-2|NA|TRBV6-5|NA
CASSYSPDRNGYTF
TGTGCCAGCAGTTACTCCCCCGACAGGAATGGCTACACCTTC
>TRBJ2-3|NA|TRBV7-9|TRBD2
CASSSSGATDTQYF
TGTGCCAGCAGCTCTAGCGGGGCCACAGATACGCAGTATTTT
>TRBJ1-2|NA|TRBV5-4|NA
CASSFFLARRPGAGYTF
TGTGCCAGCAGCTTCTTTCTCGCCCGGCGGCCTGGAGCTGGCTACACCTTC
>TRBJ2-2|NA|TRBV9|TRBD1
CASSVGQGTGELFF
TGTGCCAGCAGCGTCGGACAGGGAACCGGGGAGCTGTTTTTT
>TRBJ2-1|NA|TRBV29-1|NA
CSVDSVQGSYNEQFF
TGCAGCGTTGATTCTGTGCAGGGGTCCTACAATGAGCAGTTCTTC
>TRBJ2-1|once|TRBV28|NA
CASRRVADSYNEQFF
TGTGCCAGCAGGAGGGTAGCCGACTCCTACAATGAGCAGTTCTTC
>TRBJ1-2|NA|TRBV5-1|NA
CASREGQIYGSYTF
TGCGCCAGCAGGGAGGGGCAGATATATGGGAGCTACACCTTC
>TRBJ2-7|NA|TRBV3-1/TRBV3-2|NA
CASQRQGNSYEQYF
TGTGCCAGCCAGCGCCAGGGGAACTCCTACGAGCAGTACTTC
>TRBJ2-3|NA|TRBV15|NA
CATSRDGDTDTQYF
TGTGCCACCAGCAGAGACGGGGACACAGATACGCAGTATTTT
>TRBJ1-3|NA|TRBV5-1|NA
CASSPGGDGNTIYF
TGCGCCAGCAGCCCTGGAGGAGACGGAAACACCATATATTTT
>TRBJ1-3|once|TRBV18|NA
CASSLGRDSGNTIYF
TGTGCCAGCTCACTGGGCCGCGACTCTGGAAACACCATATATTTT
>TRBJ1-2|NA|TRBV5-4|NA
CASNSQVQSGYTF
TGTGCCAGCAATTCACAGGTACAATCCGGCTACACCTTC
>TRBJ2-3|once|TRBV13|TRBD2
CASSLEGLAGGNSPSTDTQYF
TGTGCCAGCAGCTTAGAGGGACTAGCGGGGGGGAATTCCCCTAGCACAGATACGCAGTATTTT
>TRBJ1-2|NA|TRBV28|TRBD1
CASTFGDRLAGYTF
TGTGCCAGCACTTTTGGGGACAGGTTGGCTGGCTACACCTTC
>TRBJ1-5|NA|TRBV28|NA
CASSLRLQGDQPQHF
TGTGCCAGCAGTTTGAGGCTTCAAGGAGATCAGCCCCAGCATTTT
>TRBJ2-1|NA|TRBV7-2|TRBD1
CASAVQGARNEQFF
TGTGCCAGCGCGGTGCAGGGGGCACGCAATGAGCAGTTCTTC
>TRBJ2-1|NA|TRBV20-1|NA
CSASRQGSYNEQFF
TGCAGTGCTAGTCGTCAGGGGTCCTACAATGAGCAGTTCTTC
>TRBJ1-2|NA|TRBV7-9|NA
CASSFLRDTRLF
TGTGCCAGCAGCTTCCTCAGGGACACCCGCCTCTTT